This TCR beta chain is from a study of shared clonotypes between healthy human individuals. Those who donated were healthy HIV-negative adults, with no recent acute infections or vaccinations reported. Every donor, a Caucasian adult, lived in Nashville, Tennessee. Replicate PCRs for unsorted PBMC used about 330 ng DNA (about 27,000 T cell genomes). Profiled with immunoSEQ multiplex PCR; TCRdb holds only in-frame clones, not every one. Counted here are about 510,000 clones, 79% occurring once; the ten biggest clones make up roughly 13%. Concerning this clone: Its matching antigen is unknown.

V shed 3 bases and J shed 9 bases, with 15 bases lying between them. CDR3 size: 14 residues. The germline V gene has CDR1 KGHSH and CDR2 LQKENI. Study-level findings and limits: A small donor pool kept down the genetic and exposure-history diversity that was represented.

Sequencing used PBMCs. This chain joins TRBV18 and TRBJ2-1; D is tentatively TRBD1 or TRBD2 (6 bases each). This sequence was found in a middle-aged woman in good health. Some clones in this sample may be carry-over from other donors' samples. The CDR3 DNA sequence: TGTGCCAGCTCACCCGCACAGGGAGGCATTGAGCAGTTCTTC. Translating it yields CASSPAQGGIEQFF. The whole variable domain, remainder taken from reference TRBV18 and TRBJ2-1, is NAGVMQNPRHLVRRRGQEARLRCSPMKGHSHVYWYRQLPEEGLKFMVYLQKENIIDESGMPKERFSAEFPKEGPSILRIQQVVRGDSAAYFCASSPAQGGIEQFFGPGTRLTVL.